The T cell receptor (beta chain) described here comes from a study of blood T cell repertoires in COVID-19. About the research overall: Whether acute or convalescent, the COVID-19 samples came from the United States, Italy and Spain. In each case, the material was cDNA or gDNA derived from T cells, B-cell-depleted T cells, or PBMCs.

In the study's own analysis: Amplifying reference gene primers gave estimates of nucleated cell counts. Method: immunoSEQ multiplex PCR; TCRdb's copy keeps in-frame clones and lacks some. V and J calls and clone size are as listed in that table; D and trimming were resolved from the DNA. Among a few hundred thousand clones, roughly 85% were seen once, and the ten largest hold 3%. V lost 1 base and J lost 0, with 13 bases in between. Germline-derived CDR1 and CDR2 are PRHDT and FYEKMQ (reference sequence). The CDR3 loop spans 16 amino acids. The table lists this clone with a count of one. The sequencing sample was made of peripheral blood. The chain couples TRBV13 to TRBJ2-7; D is possibly TRBD2 (7 bases). The receptor was derived from a man between 18 and 29 years old with active or convalescent COVID-19. In DNA, the CDR3 is TGTGCCAGCAGCTTAGTCGCGGGGGCTAGCTCCTACGAGCAGTACTTC. Its protein product is CASSLVAGASSYEQYF.